A selection of T cell receptor beta chains follows, all from one sample in a study of CD8+ T cells in alopecia areata. TCRdb keeps only in-frame clones here, not all; method: immunoSEQ multiplex PCR. Of about 140,000 clones listed, roughly four fifths are singletons. Specimen: CD8+ T cells sorted from blood, collected at week 4, from a patient treated with tofacitinib. These receptors originate from a human donor with alopecia areata. Both conserved end residues are part of each CDR3. A D gene is named only where the DNA matches it firmly. Not all rows give a size; the values are once, few, many and, for expanded clones, a class.

abundance: .; len: 15; d_gene: .; j_gene: TRBJ1-1; v_gene: TRBV25-1; CDR3aa: CASSEEEQGNTEAFF; CDR3nt: TGTGCCAGCAGTGAAGAAGAACAGGGGAACACTGAAGCTTTCTTT
abundance: few; len: 15; d_gene: TRBD1; j_gene: TRBJ2-7; v_gene: TRBV29-1; CDR3aa: CSVEASGTATYEQYF; CDR3nt: TGCAGCGTTGAAGCATCCGGGACAGCAACCTACGAGCAGTACTTC
abundance: .; len: 15; d_gene: TRBD2; j_gene: TRBJ2-5; v_gene: TRBV11-2; CDR3aa: CASSFSGGAIETQYF; CDR3nt: TGTGCCAGCAGCTTTAGCGGGGGGGCCATTGAGACCCAGTACTTC
abundance: .; len: 16; d_gene: .; j_gene: TRBJ2-4; v_gene: TRBV6-6; CDR3aa: CASSYSPGLAKNIQYF; CDR3nt: TGTGCCAGCAGTTACAGCCCAGGACTAGCCAAAAACATTCAGTACTTC
abundance: .; len: 13; d_gene: .; j_gene: TRBJ1-5; v_gene: TRBV7-9; CDR3aa: CASSLAGAQPQHF; CDR3nt: TGTGCCAGCAGCTTAGCAGGAGCCCAGCCCCAGCATTTT
abundance: .; len: 13; d_gene: TRBD1; j_gene: TRBJ1-2; v_gene: TRBV7-9; CDR3aa: CASSQTGRDGYTF; CDR3nt: TGTGCCAGCAGCCAGACAGGGAGGGATGGCTACACCTTC
abundance: .; len: 14; d_gene: TRBD1; j_gene: TRBJ2-7; v_gene: TRBV30; CDR3aa: CAWTPGTGGYEQYF; CDR3nt: TGTGCCTGGACCCCTGGGACAGGGGGATACGAGCAGTACTTC
abundance: .; len: 15; d_gene: TRBD2; j_gene: TRBJ2-7; v_gene: TRBV2; CDR3aa: CASSTGTSGPYEQYF; CDR3nt: TGTGCCAGCAGTACCGGGACTAGCGGACCCTACGAGCAGTACTTC
abundance: .; len: 15; d_gene: TRBD1; j_gene: TRBJ1-5; v_gene: TRBV4-1; CDR3aa: CASSHRTGPNQPQHF; CDR3nt: TGCGCCAGCAGCCACCGGACAGGGCCAAATCAGCCCCAGCATTTT
abundance: .; len: 12; d_gene: .; j_gene: TRBJ2-2; v_gene: TRBV9; CDR3aa: CASSVKPGELFF; CDR3nt: TGTGCCAGCAGCGTAAAACCCGGGGAGCTGTTTTTT
abundance: .; len: 12; d_gene: .; j_gene: TRBJ1-2; v_gene: TRBV29-1; CDR3aa: CSVEEGSPGYTF; CDR3nt: TGCAGCGTTGAAGAGGGCTCTCCTGGCTACACCTTC
abundance: .; len: 14; d_gene: .; j_gene: TRBJ1-1; v_gene: TRBV7-2; CDR3aa: CASSSGQLPPEAFF; CDR3nt: TGTGCCAGCAGCTCAGGACAGCTTCCCCCTGAAGCTTTCTTT
abundance: .; len: 19; d_gene: TRBD2; j_gene: TRBJ2-7; v_gene: TRBV4-3; CDR3aa: CASSQEASLSGGPSYEQYF; CDR3nt: TGCGCCAGCAGCCAAGAAGCATCCCTGTCGGGGGGTCCCTCCTACGAGCAGTACTTC
abundance: .; len: 12; d_gene: .; j_gene: TRBJ1-1; v_gene: TRBV29-1; CDR3aa: CSVVDSSTEAFF; CDR3nt: TGCAGCGTTGTTGACAGCAGCACTGAAGCTTTCTTT
abundance: .; len: 17; d_gene: TRBD1; j_gene: TRBJ1-3; v_gene: TRBV7-9; CDR3aa: CASSSIPGQGTGNTIYF; CDR3nt: TGTGCCAGCAGCTCAATACCGGGACAGGGAACTGGAAACACCATATATTTT
abundance: few; len: 15; d_gene: .; j_gene: TRBJ2-2; v_gene: TRBV19; CDR3aa: CASSISDRHTGELFF; CDR3nt: TGTGCCAGTAGTATTTCTGACAGACACACCGGGGAGCTGTTTTTT
abundance: .; len: 12; d_gene: .; j_gene: TRBJ1-2; v_gene: TRBV4-3; CDR3aa: CASSLGGYGYTF; CDR3nt: TGCGCCAGCAGCCTGGGGGGCTATGGCTACACCTTC
abundance: .; len: 16; d_gene: TRBD2; j_gene: TRBJ2-3; v_gene: TRBV9; CDR3aa: CASSPLAGGSTDTQYF; CDR3nt: TGTGCCAGCAGCCCACTAGCGGGGGGCAGCACAGATACGCAGTATTTT
abundance: .; len: 14; d_gene: .; j_gene: TRBJ2-3; v_gene: TRBV7-2; CDR3aa: CASRPPTSTDTQYF; CDR3nt: TGTGCCAGCAGACCCCCGACCAGCACAGATACGCAGTATTTT
abundance: .; len: 18; d_gene: TRBD1; j_gene: TRBJ1-1; v_gene: TRBV15; CDR3aa: CATSREPGTGPAATEAFF; CDR3nt: TGTGCCACCAGCAGAGAGCCTGGGACAGGCCCCGCGGCCACTGAAGCTTTCTTT